This is a list of T cell receptor beta chains from one sample in a study of identical twins. TCRdb reanalysed the 5' RACE reads using MiXCR and keeps one entry per CDR3 protein. The sample contains roughly 490,000 distinct CDR3 sequences, roughly an eighth of which appear only once. These same records also appear under a second study, on yellow fever vaccine responses in identical twins.

The source material was CD4+ T cells sorted from blood. These receptors were obtained from a woman aged 18-29 years in good health. CDR3s include the opening cysteine and the closing phenylalanine or tryptophan. A D gene is named only where the DNA matches it firmly. For some rows the clone size is stated as once, few or many, or as a class when expanded; others skip it.

TRBV7-2,TRBJ2-5,.,.,TGTGCCAGCAGCCCTACTCTAGGTACCTACCCCGTGGCCCAGTACTTC,CASSPTLGTYPVAQYF
TRBV15,TRBJ1-1,.,many,TGTGCCACCAGCAGCGGGGTGGGTACTGAAGCTTTCTTT,CATSSGVGTEAFF
TRBV3-1,TRBJ2-1,TRBD2,.,TGTGCCAGCAGCCTCTTCGCTAGCGGGAGAGTTCGGGAGCAGTTCTTC,CASSLFASGRVREQFF
TRBV11-2,TRBJ1-1,TRBD1,.,TGTGCCAGCAGCACACGCCCGGGACAGATGAACACTGAAGCTTTCTTT,CASSTRPGQMNTEAFF
TRBV6-5,TRBJ2-7,TRBD1,few,TGTGCCAGCAGTTACGGGACAGGGGCCTCCTACGAGCAGTACTTC,CASSYGTGASYEQYF
TRBV2,TRBJ2-6,.,.,TGTGCCAGCAGTGAACAATCCGGGGCCAACGTCCTGACTTTC,CASSEQSGANVLTF
TRBV28,TRBJ1-2,.,many,TGTGCCAGCACCCCCCAATTTAATACTCCGACTGGCTACACCTTC,CASTPQFNTPTGYTF
TRBV7-9,TRBJ2-5,.,.,TGTGCCAGCAGCTTCCCCGGGACCTTACAAGAGACCCAGTACTTC,CASSFPGTLQETQYF
TRBV12-3/TRBV12-4,TRBJ2-1,TRBD2,few,TGTGCCAGCAACATTCGGTCCGCGGGAGATTCCTACAATGAGCAGTTCTTC,CASNIRSAGDSYNEQFF
TRBV9,TRBJ2-4,.,.,TGTGCCAGCAGCGTAGACACAGGGTCCGTGCGGTACTTC,CASSVDTGSVRYF
TRBV12-3/TRBV12-4,TRBJ1-2,.,few,TGTGCCAGCAGTTTAATTCATGGCTACACCTTC,CASSLIHGYTF
TRBV7-2,TRBJ2-1,.,.,TGTGCCAGCAGCCCGGCGTCCGATGAGCAGTTCTTC,CASSPASDEQFF
TRBV11-2,TRBJ2-1,TRBD1,few,TGTGCCAGCAGCTTGCCCCCCTACCGGGACAGGCTGTTCTACAATGAGCAGTTCTTC,CASSLPPYRDRLFYNEQFF
TRBV6-5,TRBJ2-7,.,.,TGTGCCAGCAGTTACGACCCGGAGACATTTACCTACGAGCAGTACTTC,CASSYDPETFTYEQYF
TRBV12-3/TRBV12-4,TRBJ1-1,.,.,TGTGCCAGCAGTTTCGGGGGCGCCGGGACTGAAGCTTTCTTT,CASSFGGAGTEAFF
TRBV7-9,TRBJ2-7,.,few,TGTGCCAGCAGCTTAGACGCAAGGCGGCTCTCCTACGAGCAGTACTTC,CASSLDARRLSYEQYF
TRBV11-2,TRBJ2-5,TRBD2,.,TGTGCCAGCAGCTCGGGGACTAGCGGCCAAGAGACCCAGTACTTC,CASSSGTSGQETQYF
TRBV11-3,TRBJ2-1,.,.,TGTGCCAGCAGCTCGGCACTCAATGAGCAGTTCTTC,CASSSALNEQFF
TRBV3-1,TRBJ2-7,.,few,TGTGCCAGCAGCCGGGGGACGACAGGCGCCTACGAGCAGTACTTC,CASSRGTTGAYEQYF
TRBV7-2,TRBJ2-5,.,.,TGTGCCAGCAGCCCAAACCTAAGCGTCGAGACCCAGTACTTC,CASSPNLSVETQYF
TRBV11-2,TRBJ2-3,TRBD1,few,TGTGCCAGCAGCTCGACGGGACAGACAAACACAGATACGCAGTATTTT,CASSSTGQTNTDTQYF
TRBV7-9,TRBJ2-7,TRBD1,.,TGTGCCAGCAGCTTAGAGGACAGGTACCGCGAGCAGTACTTC,CASSLEDRYREQYF
TRBV2,TRBJ2-1,TRBD1,.,TGTGCCAGCAAGCGGTCAGGGGGCGCGAGCTCCTACAATGAGCAGTTCTTC,CASKRSGGASSYNEQFF
TRBV15,TRBJ2-5,TRBD1,few,TGTGCCACCAGCAGACCGGGACAGGGGCTAAAGACCCAGTACTTC,CATSRPGQGLKTQYF
TRBV6-1,TRBJ2-6,.,few,TGTGCCAGCAGTGACGAGGGCTCTGGGGCCAACGTCCTGACTTTC,CASSDEGSGANVLTF
TRBV24-1,TRBJ2-1,.,few,TGTGCCACCAGTGACTCTTTAGCCGCTCAGGGCAATGAGCAGTTCTTC,CATSDSLAAQGNEQFF
TRBV12-3/TRBV12-4,TRBJ1-1,TRBD1,few,TGTGCCAGCAGCACCAGGGGGGTCACTGAAGCTTTCTTT,CASSTRGVTEAFF
TRBV7-2,TRBJ1-5,.,few,TGTGCCAGCAGCCTCGGGGGGGAGACCCAGCATTTT,CASSLGGETQHF
TRBV29-1,TRBJ2-1,.,few,TGCAGCGTTGACACGGGGACCGATGAGCAGTTCTTC,CSVDTGTDEQFF
TRBV21-1,TRBJ2-1,.,few,TGTGCCAGCAGCAAAGAGGGAGCGGGGGGCCCTGGCAATGAGCAGTTCTTC,CASSKEGAGGPGNEQFF
TRBV19,TRBJ2-1,TRBD2,.,TGTGCCAGTAGTAGACTAGCGGGAGGTGTTACGGACAATGAGCAGTTCTTC,CASSRLAGGVTDNEQFF
TRBV18,TRBJ2-7,.,few,TGTGCCAGCTCACCATCGCCTAGCAGCCACGAGCAGTACTTC,CASSPSPSSHEQYF
TRBV20-1,TRBJ2-1,TRBD2,few,TGCTGTGTTCGAGGGTCTAGCGGGAGCTCCTACAATGAGCAGTTCTTC,CCVRGSSGSSYNEQFF
TRBV7-8,TRBJ2-1,TRBD1,.,TGTGCCAGCAGCTTGAGGGACAGACCGAATGAGCAGTTCTTC,CASSLRDRPNEQFF
TRBV28,TRBJ2-3,.,.,TGTGCCAGCAGATATGGAGATACGCAGTATTTT,CASRYGDTQYF
TRBV6-2/TRBV6-3,TRBJ2-6,.,.,TGTGCCAGCTGTTACGCACAGGGCCTTCTTGGGGCCAACGTCCTGACTTTC,CASCYAQGLLGANVLTF
TRBV3-1,TRBJ2-1,.,.,TGTGCCAGCAGCCAGCTCGACAATGAGCAGTTCTTC,CASSQLDNEQFF
TRBV6-1,TRBJ2-2,TRBD2,.,TGTGCCAGCTCCCAACTAGCGCTCGGCGGGGAGCTGTTTTTT,CASSQLALGGELFF
TRBV10-3,TRBJ2-7,TRBD2,few,TGTGCCATCAGTGAGGGGACTAGCTACGAGCAGTACTTC,CAISEGTSYEQYF
TRBV7-2,TRBJ1-2,.,.,TGTGCCAGCAGCTTAATCGTGAAAGGCTACACCTTC,CASSLIVKGYTF
TRBV5-1,TRBJ2-1,.,many,TGCGCCAGCAGGGAGGGGGCTGTATCCTACAATGAGCAGTTCTTC,CASREGAVSYNEQFF
TRBV7-2,TRBJ2-2,.,few,TGTGCCAGCAGCTTAGTTCGGGGAGACAACACCGGGGAGCTGTTTTTT,CASSLVRGDNTGELFF
TRBV18,TRBJ1-3,.,.,TGTGCCAGCTCACCTACCGCCAGTCGGAACTCTGGAAACACCATATATTTT,CASSPTASRNSGNTIYF
TRBV12-3/TRBV12-4,TRBJ2-2,TRBD2,many,TGTGCCAGCAGTTTGGGGGAGGGCGGGGAGCTGTTTTTT,CASSLGEGGELFF
TRBV5-6,TRBJ2-4,.,few,TGTGCCAGCAGCCTAGGACGGGCCCCGCTTCAGTACTTC,CASSLGRAPLQYF
TRBV18,TRBJ2-7,.,few,TGTGCCAGCTCACCCGAGGGGAGAAGGGGCTACGAGCAGTACTTC,CASSPEGRRGYEQYF
TRBV9,TRBJ2-2,.,few,TGTGCCAGCAGCGTCCTTAGCGGAGGGGAGAACACCGGGGAGCTGTTTTTT,CASSVLSGGENTGELFF
TRBV5-4,TRBJ2-1,.,few,TGTGCCAGCAGCTTGTATGTCGGGGACCCCATGGCCAATGAGCAGTTCTTC,CASSLYVGDPMANEQFF
TRBV12-3/TRBV12-4,TRBJ2-1,.,few,TGTGCCCGCAGTAGCGGGACAGGGACTATACTACCCTACAATGAGCAGTTCTTC,CARSSGTGTILPYNEQFF
TRBV2,TRBJ2-7,TRBD1,.,TGTGCCAGCAGTTACAGGGGGCAAGAATACGAGCAGTACTTC,CASSYRGQEYEQYF
TRBV14,TRBJ2-3,.,.,TGTGCCAGCAGCGCCTACCTGGGAGATACGCAGTATTTT,CASSAYLGDTQYF
TRBV5-1,TRBJ1-2,TRBD1,.,TGCGCCAGCAGCAGGGGACAGGGGTACTATGGCTACACCTTC,CASSRGQGYYGYTF
TRBV5-1,TRBJ2-5,TRBD2,few,TGCGCCAGCAGATCGGGACTAGCGGGAGTTGGGGAGACCCAGTACTTC,CASRSGLAGVGETQYF
TRBV20-1,TRBJ2-7,TRBD2,.,TGCAGTGCTAGACAAAGCGGGGGGCCCTCCTACGAGCAGTACTTC,CSARQSGGPSYEQYF
TRBV12-3/TRBV12-4,TRBJ2-7,TRBD2,many,TGTGCCAGCAGTTACACGGGGGGGAGCGAGTACTTC,CASSYTGGSEYF
TRBV7-2,TRBJ2-1,TRBD1,few,TGTGCCAGCAGCTGGGACAGAGACAATGAGCAGTTCTTC,CASSWDRDNEQFF